Listed below are T cell receptor beta chains from one sample, sequenced in a study of Ad26.COV2.S vaccination and SARS-CoV-2 variants. Produced via immunoSEQ multiplex PCR; TCRdb's table is partial and in-frame only. Of 380,000 or so clones in the sample, approximately 83% were seen once. The specimen was peripheral blood, collected in a trial of Ad26.COV2.S vaccine versus placebo. The origin of the receptors is a person aged 18-60 years who received the Ad26.COV2.S COVID-19 vaccine or a placebo. Both conserved end residues are part of each CDR3. D genes are given only for firm matches. Clone size is given for some rows only: seen once, a few or many times, or a class if the clone is expanded.

CDR3nt,CDR3aa,d_gene,j_gene,abundance,v_gene
TGCGCCAGCAGCTCCGGACTAACTCACACCTACAATGAGCAGTTCTTC,CASSSGLTHTYNEQFF,NA,TRBJ2-1,NA,TRBV5-1
TGTGCCACCAGTGTGGGGCCAGGGGGCGTAGCCAATGAGCAGTTCTTC,CATSVGPGGVANEQFF,TRBD1,TRBJ2-1,NA,TRBV24-1
TGTGCCAGCAGCTTAGACGGATTAAATGAGCAGTTCTTC,CASSLDGLNEQFF,NA,TRBJ2-1,NA,TRBV7-9
TGTGCCAGCAGTCCCTCCCCCCCCACAGATACGCAGTATTTT,CASSPSPPTDTQYF,NA,TRBJ2-3,NA,TRBV27
TGTGCCAGCAGCCAAGGGGGGGTACGGGCTGAAGCTTTCTTT,CASSQGGVRAEAFF,NA,TRBJ1-1,NA,TRBV14
TGTGCCAGCAGCTTATTGAGCGGGGGGGCCCACGAGACCCAGTACTTC,CASSLLSGGAHETQYF,TRBD2,TRBJ2-5,NA,TRBV7-9
TGTGCCAGCAGTTCGCAGGGGAGAAACACCATATATTTT,CASSSQGRNTIYF,NA,TRBJ1-3,NA,TRBV6-5
TGCGCCAGCAGCTGGACAGTTAGCTCCTACGAGCAGTACTTC,CASSWTVSSYEQYF,NA,TRBJ2-7,NA,TRBV5-1
TGTGCCAGTAGTATAACAGGGGGTAATTCACCCCTCCACTTT,CASSITGGNSPLHF,TRBD1,TRBJ1-6,once,TRBV19
TGTGCCAGCAGCGTGGACAGGCTTAAGACTGAAGCTTTCTTT,CASSVDRLKTEAFF,TRBD1,TRBJ1-1,NA,TRBV11-2
TGTGCCAGCTCACGAACACGCGCGGCCGAGCAGTACTTC,CASSRTRAAEQYF,NA,TRBJ2-7,NA,TRBV6-4
TGTGCCAGCTCGGGCAGTGGAAACACCATATATTTT,CASSGSGNTIYF,NA,TRBJ1-3,once,TRBV18
TGTGCCAGCAGCTTTAGTGACGGAAACACCATATATTTT,CASSFSDGNTIYF,NA,TRBJ1-3,NA,TRBV7-9
TGTGCCAGCGGAGACGGGACCTACGAGCAGTACTTC,CASGDGTYEQYF,NA,TRBJ2-7,NA,TRBV12-3/TRBV12-4
TGTGCCAGCAGCGTAGCTGGCGGGGGGGCAGGCGGGGAGCTGTTTTTT,CASSVAGGGAGGELFF,TRBD2,TRBJ2-2,NA,TRBV9
TGTGCCAGCACTCCCCGGTGGCTAGCGGGATCCGGGGAGCTGTTTTTT,CASTPRWLAGSGELFF,TRBD2,TRBJ2-2,NA,TRBV2
TGCGCCAGCAGCTTGGACGGGTCCTTCCGCTACGAGCAGTACTTC,CASSLDGSFRYEQYF,NA,TRBJ2-7,few,TRBV5-1
TGTGCTAGTGGTCCCAGACTAGCGGGAGGGAGGAACAATGAGCAGTTCTTC,CASGPRLAGGRNNEQFF,TRBD2,TRBJ2-1,few,TRBV12-5
TGTGCCAGCAGCCCCGGTAGCGGGGGAATCTACAATGAGCAGTTCTTC,CASSPGSGGIYNEQFF,TRBD2,TRBJ2-1,NA,TRBV6-2/TRBV6-3
TGTGCCAGCAGCCAAGATAAGGCAGGGGAAAATGAGCAGTTCTTC,CASSQDKAGENEQFF,NA,TRBJ2-1,NA,TRBV4-2
TGTGCCAGCAGTTCGACTGTAACCTACGAGCAGTACTTC,CASSSTVTYEQYF,NA,TRBJ2-7,NA,TRBV6-2/TRBV6-3
TGTGCCAGCAGTGGGGCGAGGCGGGGGAACACTGAAGCTTTCTTT,CASSGARRGNTEAFF,NA,TRBJ1-1,NA,TRBV2
TGTGCCAGCTCACAAAGAGGGGTGGATGGCTACACCTTC,CASSQRGVDGYTF,NA,TRBJ1-2,NA,TRBV18